The rows below give T cell receptor beta chains drawn from one sample of a study of T-cell reconstitution after alpha-beta-depleted transplantation in children. TCRdb re-called the PCR reads with MiXCR, one entry per CDR3 protein. The sample holds about 240,000 distinct CDR3 sequences, about 25% seen once. The sample in question was PBMCs, obtained before TCRalphabeta/CD19-depleted stem cell transplant. The receptor set was obtained from a girl aged 2 to 9 with Fanconi anemia, due to receive a stem cell transplant. The CDR3 runs from the conserved cysteine through the conserved F or W. D genes are given only for firm matches. Not every row has a clone size; where given, it reads once, few, many or a size class.

>TRBV7-2|TRBJ2-1|many|TRBD2
CASSFSAGDYEQFF
TGTGCCAGCAGCTTTAGTGCGGGAGACTATGAGCAGTTCTTC
>TRBV7-2|TRBJ2-3|once|-
CASSLARGMTDTQYF
TGTGCCAGCAGCTTAGCTCGTGGCATGACAGATACGCAGTATTTT
>TRBV7-2|TRBJ2-1|few|-
CASGLEPYNEQFF
TGTGCCAGCGGGCTAGAACCCTACAATGAGCAGTTCTTC
>TRBV29-1|TRBJ2-5|-|TRBD2
CSVGPRTSGFETQYF
TGCAGCGTCGGTCCCCGGACTAGCGGGTTTGAGACCCAGTACTTC
>TRBV9|TRBJ2-5|-|TRBD2
CASSVAGDYLRGTQYF
TGTGCCAGCAGCGTAGCCGGGGACTACCTCCGGGGGACCCAGTACTTC
>TRBV19|TRBJ2-1|-|TRBD2
CASTKTGLAGPSAYNEQFF
TGTGCCAGTACCAAGACGGGACTAGCGGGGCCCAGCGCCTACAATGAGCAGTTCTTC
>TRBV25-1|TRBJ1-1|many|-
CASSEFFPDYNGAGEAFF
TGTGCCAGCAGTGAATTTTTTCCCGATTATAACGGGGCAGGTGAAGCTTTCTTT
>TRBV29-1|TRBJ2-3|few|-
CSVTDTDTQYF
TGCAGCGTTACGGACACAGATACGCAGTATTTT
>TRBV19|TRBJ1-5|-|-
CASSIMAASNQPQHF
TGTGCCAGTAGTATTATGGCAGCTAGCAATCAGCCCCAGCATTTT
>TRBV20-1|TRBJ2-7|many|-
CSASRRDYEQYF
TGCAGTGCTAGTAGGCGGGACTACGAGCAGTACTTC
>TRBV29-1|TRBJ1-1|many|-
CSVGEMNTEAFF
TGCAGCGTAGGAGAGATGAACACTGAAGCTTTCTTT
>TRBV20-1|TRBJ2-5|many|-
CSARGEQRKQETQYF
TGCAGTGCTAGAGGAGAACAGAGGAAACAAGAGACCCAGTACTTC
>TRBV5-1|TRBJ2-3|-|-
CASSLTFTDTQYF
TGCGCCAGCAGCTTGACTTTCACAGATACGCAGTATTTT
>TRBV28|TRBJ2-2|-|TRBD1
CASSHMDRATGELFF
TGTGCCAGCAGCCACATGGACAGGGCCACCGGGGAGCTGTTTTTT
>TRBV19|TRBJ2-1|many|TRBD2
CASRTRDGDEQFF
TGTGCCAGCCGGACTAGAGACGGTGATGAGCAGTTCTTC
>TRBV20-1|TRBJ1-1|few|-
CSAPRDMNTEAFF
TGCAGTGCCCCCAGGGACATGAACACTGAAGCTTTCTTT
>TRBV15|TRBJ2-7|many|-
CATSRERLAYYEQYF
TGTGCCACCAGCAGAGAACGGCTAGCCTACTACGAGCAGTACTTC
>TRBV30|TRBJ2-7|many|-
CAWKGGGNEQYF
TGTGCCTGGAAGGGGGGAGGAAACGAGCAGTACTTC
>TRBV20-1|TRBJ2-5|-|TRBD1
CSAMGQAQETQYF
TGCAGTGCTATGGGACAGGCCCAAGAGACCCAGTACTTC
>TRBV20-1|TRBJ2-5|-|-
CSARSSGRETQYF
TGCAGTGCTAGATCGAGCGGACGAGAGACCCAGTACTTC
>TRBV20-1|TRBJ1-2|-|-
CSARDLVGYTF
TGCAGTGCTAGAGATTTGGTTGGCTACACCTTC
>TRBV5-1|TRBJ2-1|few|TRBD2
CASSASGNPYNEQFF
TGCGCCAGCAGTGCTAGCGGGAACCCTTACAATGAGCAGTTCTTC
>TRBV5-1|TRBJ2-7|-|-
CASSFEITYEQYF
TGCGCCAGCAGCTTTGAAATCACCTACGAGCAGTACTTC
>TRBV20-1|TRBJ2-3|-|-
CSARRLEKNPDTQYF
TGCAGTGCTAGACGACTAGAGAAAAACCCAGATACGCAGTATTTT
>TRBV29-1|TRBJ1-2|few|TRBD1
CSDVDRFYGYTF
TGCAGCGACGTGGACAGGTTCTATGGCTACACCTTC
>TRBV29-1|TRBJ2-7|many|-
CSVGGNPTYEQYF
TGCAGCGTTGGGGGAAACCCGACCTACGAGCAGTACTTC
>TRBV20-1|TRBJ2-7|-|-
CSARDYLPYEQYF
TGCAGTGCTAGGGACTACCTACCCTACGAGCAGTACTTC
>TRBV20-1|TRBJ1-6|many|-
CSASSGTPYNSPLHF
TGCAGTGCTAGTAGCGGGACACCTTATAATTCACCCCTCCACTTT
>TRBV7-8|TRBJ2-1|-|-
CASSPIAYYNEQFF
TGTGCCAGCAGTCCTATCGCCTACTACAATGAGCAGTTCTTC
>TRBV6-5|TRBJ1-3|many|-
CASSYTPRGAGNTIYF
TGTGCCAGCAGTTACACTCCTAGGGGGGCTGGAAACACCATATATTTT
>TRBV29-1|TRBJ2-7|many|-
CSVEGPYEQYF
TGCAGCGTTGAAGGACCCTACGAGCAGTACTTC
>TRBV7-9|TRBJ2-3|-|-
CASTLTFSTDTQYF
TGTGCCAGCACCCTGACTTTCAGCACAGATACGCAGTATTTT
>TRBV9|TRBJ2-3|few|-
CASSVMRPTDTQYF
TGTGCCAGCAGCGTAATGCGGCCCACAGATACGCAGTATTTT
>TRBV10-1|TRBJ2-5|few|-
CASSEEDQETQYF
TGCGCCAGCAGTGAGGAGGACCAAGAGACCCAGTACTTC
>TRBV23-1|TRBJ2-1|-|TRBD2
CASSQPRSSGRINEQFF
TGCGCCAGCAGTCAACCCCGGTCTAGCGGGAGGATCAATGAGCAGTTCTTC
>TRBV20-1|TRBJ2-1|-|TRBD1
CSAPTGTGYNEQFF
TGCAGTGCCCCCACCGGGACAGGGTACAATGAGCAGTTCTTC
>TRBV2|TRBJ1-2|-|-
CASSEGRLNYGYTF
TGTGCCAGCAGTGAGGGCCGCTTAAACTATGGCTACACCTTC
>TRBV18|TRBJ2-1|few|-
CASSPPATSAYNEQFF
TGTGCCAGCTCACCACCGGCGACTTCGGCGTACAATGAGCAGTTCTTC
>TRBV5-1|TRBJ2-3|-|TRBD1
CASSLQDRDTDTQYF
TGCGCCAGCAGCTTACAGGACAGGGACACAGATACGCAGTATTTT
>TRBV20-1|TRBJ2-3|many|TRBD2
CSVVKAGGRTDTQYF
TGCAGTGTTGTTAAAGCGGGGGGGAGGACAGATACGCAGTATTTT
>TRBV5-1|TRBJ2-7|-|TRBD2
CASSLQLAGDHEQYF
TGCGCCAGCAGCTTGCAACTAGCGGGAGACCACGAGCAGTACTTC
>TRBV27|TRBJ2-1|once|TRBD2
CASSWTSPSSYNEQFF
TGTGCCAGCAGTTGGACTAGCCCTAGCTCCTACAATGAGCAGTTCTTC
>TRBV29-1|TRBJ2-5|many|TRBD2
CSVEGGLAGGRETQYF
TGCAGCGTTGAAGGGGGACTAGCGGGAGGCCGAGAGACCCAGTACTTC
>TRBV20-1|TRBJ2-1|many|-
CSASEEGGYNEQFF
TGCAGTGCTAGTGAAGAGGGGGGCTACAATGAGCAGTTCTTC
>TRBV5-1|TRBJ2-7|many|-
CASSLSATVYEQYF
TGCGCCAGCAGCCTATCCGCGACCGTTTACGAGCAGTACTTC
>TRBV6-2/TRBV6-3|TRBJ2-7|-|-
CASSYSVLGYEQYF
TGTGCCAGCAGTTACTCGGTATTGGGCTACGAGCAGTACTTC
>TRBV11-2|TRBJ2-3|-|-
CASSLDLLAVPSTDTQYF
TGTGCCAGCAGCTTAGATTTATTAGCCGTTCCTAGCACAGATACGCAGTATTTT